This TCR beta chain comes out of a study of shared clonotypes between healthy human individuals. How the authors handled the data: ImmunoSEQ gave junction-only sequences without quality scores, so filtering differed. Sequencing used immunoSEQ multiplex PCR; TCRdb keeps in-frame clones, though not all of them. V, J and clone size derive from that table, while D and trimming were established from the DNA sequence. In the table there are about 2.4 million clones, 93% of which are singletons. Sequencing was done on a sample of naive CD4+ T cells from PBMCs. Described subset: CD45RA+ positively selected. The clonotype originates from a man younger than 35 in good health. Some clones in this sample may be carry-over from other donors' samples.

The CDR3 region is CASSPVGRTEAFF. CDR3 nucleotides: TGTGCCAGCAGCCCCGTAGGGAGGACTGAAGCTTTCTTT. The V and J genes are TRBV7-3 and TRBJ1-1; D gene unclear. The length of the CDR3 is 13 residues. Per germline, CDR1 SGHTA and CDR2 FQGTGA. Trimming took 5 bases from V and 5 from J, leaving 12 bases between them.